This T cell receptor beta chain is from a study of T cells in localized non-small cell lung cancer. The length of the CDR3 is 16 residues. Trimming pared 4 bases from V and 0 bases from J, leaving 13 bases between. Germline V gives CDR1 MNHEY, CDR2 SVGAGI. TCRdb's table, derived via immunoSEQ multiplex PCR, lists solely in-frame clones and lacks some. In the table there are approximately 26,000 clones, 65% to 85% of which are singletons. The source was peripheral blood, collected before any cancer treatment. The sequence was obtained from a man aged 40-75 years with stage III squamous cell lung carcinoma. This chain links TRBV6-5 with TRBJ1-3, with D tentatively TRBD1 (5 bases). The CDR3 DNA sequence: TGTGCCAGCAGTTGGGGGACGGGAAGCTCTGGAAACACCATATATTTT. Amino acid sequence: CASSWGTGSSGNTIYF.